A single sample gave rise to the 14 T cell receptor beta chains below, sequenced in a study of cytomegalovirus exposure and HLA in healthy donors. Both 60 Vbeta primers and 13 Jbeta primers went into the PCR. Measured with immunoSEQ multiplex PCR; TCRdb has only the in-frame clones, and not every one. This listing includes 150,000 or so clones. The sample comprised PBMCs. The source is a woman younger than 30 in good health and CMV-seronegative.

This sequence joins TRBV7-8 and TRBJ2-2; 8 bases map to TRBD2. There are 15 residues in the CDR3. CDR1 SGHVS and CDR2 FQNEAQ come from the germline V gene. The V gene end was trimmed by 5 bases and the J gene end by 5 bases; junction bases not matched to a gene: 7. The CDR3 DNA is TGTGCCAGCAGCGGGACTAGTGGGCTTACCGGGGAGCTGTTTTTT. This gives the protein CASSGTSGLTGELFF.

The chain combines TRBV7-2 with TRBJ1-2; no clear D gene. The CDR3 extends over 15 amino acids. Germline CDR1 SGHTA, CDR2 FQGNSA. The ends were cut back, 0 bases at V and 2 bases at J, with 10 bases in the middle. The CDR3 DNA is TGTGCCAGCAGCTTAGCGCGGGAACAGAACTATGGCTACACCTTC. Encoded protein: CASSLAREQNYGYTF.

The chain recombines TRBV7-2 with TRBJ1-5; tentative D call: TRBD1 (5 bases). Trimming removed 1 base from V and 3 bases from J, with 10 bases in between. Germline CDR1 and CDR2: SGHTA and FQGNSA. The CDR3 is made up of 15 amino acids. CDR3 DNA: TGTGCCAGCAGCTTAGTGAGCGGGGCCAATCAGCCCCAGCATTTT. Its protein product is CASSLVSGANQPQHF.

The chain is built from TRBV7-2 and TRBJ2-1; 10 nucleotides match TRBD2. Trimming at V came to 5 bases and at J to 7 bases, leaving 14 bases not matched to a gene. CDR1 is SGHTA, CDR2 FQGNSA, per germline. The CDR3 loop spans 17 amino acids. The CDR3 here is CASSPRDKAGGRNEQFF. Written as DNA, the CDR3 is TGTGCCAGCAGCCCCAGGGACAAAGCGGGAGGGAGAAATGAGCAGTTCTTC.

This rearrangement joins TRBV10-1 to TRBJ2-3; 13 bases match TRBD2. After removal of 9 bases from V and 5 bases from J, the junction contained 2 bases not matched to a gene. CDR3 size: 13 residues. Looked up from germline, CDR1 is WNHNN and CDR2 is SYGVQD (reference sequence). CDR3 bases: TGCGCCAGGGGACTAGCGGGAATAGATACGCAGTATTTT. Translated: CARGLAGIDTQYF.

The V and J genes are TRBV6-6 and TRBJ1-2; 10 bases agree with TRBD1. V shed 4 bases and J 6 bases; nucleotides not matched to a gene: 8. Germline loops: CDR1 MNHNY, CDR2 SVGAGI (reference sequence). This CDR3 spans 15 amino acids. The CDR3 sequence is CASSFVDRGPDGYTF. The CDR3 nucleotides are TGTGCCAGCAGTTTCGTAGACAGGGGGCCCGATGGCTACACCTTC.

CDR3 amino acids: CASSSLLTGELFF. DNA for the CDR3: TGCGCCAGCAGCTCCCTCCTCACCGGGGAGCTGTTTTTT. The chain has TRBV5-1 and TRBJ2-2; D ambiguous. V gave up 3 bases and J gave up 4 bases, with 7 bases separating them. The CDR3 runs 13 residues. Germline CDR1 is SGHRS and CDR2 is YFSETQ.

The chain carries TRBV7-3 and TRBJ1-1; 7 bases fit TRBD1. With 3 bases clipped from V and 3 bases from J, the junction kept 7 bases outside the gene matches. The CDR3 runs 15 residues. Germline CDR1 and CDR2: SGHTA and FQGTGA. For the CDR3, the DNA is TGTGCCAGCAGCTTCTCCGGGACAGTCGACACTGAAGCTTTCTTT. It yields the protein CASSFSGTVDTEAFF.

The genes are TRBV19 and TRBJ2-3, with 11 bases fitting TRBD2. V lost 6 bases, J lost 4 bases, and 15 bases stayed unmatched. The CDR3 contains 18 residues. The germline V gene encodes CDR1 LNHDA and CDR2 SQIVND (reference sequence). CDR3 sequence (DNA): TGTGCCAGTAGCCCCCCGGGACTAGCGGTCAGGGTAGCAGATACGCAGTATTTT. Translating gives CASSPPGLAVRVADTQYF.

V usage is TRBV15 and J usage is TRBJ2-5; 8 bases fit TRBD1. The CDR3 covers 16 residues. Per germline, CDR1 LNHNV and CDR2 YYDKDF (reference sequence). Unmatched junction bases numbered 6, after V lost 3 bases and J lost 0 bases. CDR3 residues: CATSSRDRLYQETQYF. Here the CDR3 DNA reads TGTGCCACCAGCAGCCGGGACAGGCTGTACCAAGAGACCCAGTACTTC.

The chain combines TRBV30 with TRBJ2-3; D not resolved. The germline CDR1 and CDR2 sequences are GTSNPN and SVGIG (reference sequence). V was pared by 6 bases and J by 0 bases, with 13 bases between. The CDR3 covers 14 residues. In nucleotides, the CDR3 is TGTGCCTGTTCGCAGGTTCCTAGCACAGATACGCAGTATTTT. As protein: CACSQVPSTDTQYF.

CDR3 DNA sequence: TGTGCCAGCAGCCACGACAGTAGTAAGACCCAGTACTTC. Encoded protein: CASSHDSSKTQYF. The V call is TRBV5-6, the J call TRBJ2-5, with D possibly TRBD1 on 5 matching bases. Germline V gene data show CDR1 as SGHDT and CDR2 as YYEEEE. V lost 4 bases, J lost 6 bases, and 13 bases lay in between. The CDR3 runs 13 residues.

The chain has TRBV25-1 and TRBJ2-3; D remains ambiguous. Germline assignment: CDR1 MGHDK and CDR2 SYGVNS. The germline V and J ends were trimmed by 0 bases and 4 bases, with 11 bases remaining between them. CDR3 length: 15 residues. DNA of the CDR3: TGTGCCAGCAGTGAATATGCGATTTCCCCAGATACGCAGTATTTT. It encodes CASSEYAISPDTQYF.

V is TRBV20-1 and J is TRBJ2-3; D ambiguous. CDR3 size: 11 residues. Per germline, CDR1 DFQATT and CDR2 SNEGSKA (reference sequence). Trimming left V 3 bases short and J 11 bases short, with 12 bases between. The CDR3 spells CSASVAEMQYF. The CDR3 DNA is TGCAGTGCTAGTGTGGCGGAGATGCAGTATTTT.